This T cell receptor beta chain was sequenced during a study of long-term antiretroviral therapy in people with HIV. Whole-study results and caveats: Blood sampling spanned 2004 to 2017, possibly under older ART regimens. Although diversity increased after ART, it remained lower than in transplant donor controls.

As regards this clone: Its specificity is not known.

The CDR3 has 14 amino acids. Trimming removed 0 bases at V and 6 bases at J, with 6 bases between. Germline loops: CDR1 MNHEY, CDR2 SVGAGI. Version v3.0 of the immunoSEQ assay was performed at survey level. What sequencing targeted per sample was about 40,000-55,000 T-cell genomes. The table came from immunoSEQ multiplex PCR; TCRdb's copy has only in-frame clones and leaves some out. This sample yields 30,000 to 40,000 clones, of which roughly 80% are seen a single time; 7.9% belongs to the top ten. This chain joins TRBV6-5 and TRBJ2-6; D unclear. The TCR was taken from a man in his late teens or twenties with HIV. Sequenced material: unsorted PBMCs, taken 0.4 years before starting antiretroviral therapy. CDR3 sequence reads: CASSYSPSANVLTF. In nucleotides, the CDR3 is TGTGCCAGCAGTTACTCTCCCTCGGCCAACGTCCTGACTTTC.